This record looks at one T cell receptor (beta chain) sequence and its context. It was with random hexamers that roughly 0.45 to 1 ug RNA was reverse transcribed. TCR beta CDR3 was amplified by immunoSEQ covering 54 Vbeta and 13 Jbeta. TCRdb recomputed calls from the immunoSEQ multiplex PCR reads with MiXCR, one row per CDR3 protein. Here the sample spans 250,000 to 300,000 distinct CDR3 sequences, around nine tenths being singletons. This entry comes from a study of CD8 T cells in Susac syndrome. TCR beta sequencing covered blood CD8+ and CD4+ T cells. Negative isolation was applied to CD8+ and CD4+ T cells, and FACS enrichment was applied to TEMRA cells. Trimming cost V 0 bases and J 3 bases, with 15 bases left between them. Germline CDR1 reads DFQATT; CDR2 reads SNEGSKA (reference sequence). CDR3 length: 16 amino acids.

Sequencing used CD8+ T cells from PBMCs. The chain uses TRBV20-1 and TRBJ1-5; D might be TRBD1 (5 bases). The receptor was isolated from a human donor with multiple sclerosis. CDR3 in amino acids: CSARDLDSPNNQPQHF. As DNA, the CDR3 is TGCAGTGCTAGAGATCTTGACAGCCCGAACAATCAGCCCCAGCATTTT.